What follows is one T cell receptor beta chain and its context. The PCR made use of 60 Vbeta and 13 Jbeta primers. The method was immunoSEQ multiplex PCR; TCRdb's version includes in-frame clones alone and lacks a portion of them. In the table there are 100,000 to 150,000 clones, approximately 84% of which are singletons. The CDR3 is 14 residues long. The germline CDR1 and CDR2 sequences are GTSNPN and SVGIG (reference sequence). V was pared by 3 bases and J by 4 bases, with 6 bases of the junction left unmatched. This specimen belongs to a study of cytomegalovirus exposure and HLA in healthy donors. The sample was PBMCs. The sequence was obtained from a boy under 10 years old in good health and CMV-seronegative. V gene TRBV30 combines with J gene TRBJ2-7, with 10 bases fitting TRBD1. The CDR3 reads CAWRFLGQGYEQYF. CDR3 in DNA: TGTGCCTGGAGATTTCTGGGACAGGGGTACGAGCAGTACTTC.